This T cell receptor beta chain is drawn from a study of blood T cells in healthy people across ages. Points from the study as a whole: Unknown donor CMV status possibly confounded expanded clonotype changes.

With a J-beta primer mix and a sample-barcoded 5' primer, a second PCR ran 7 to 11 cycles. TCRdb processed the 5' RACE reads anew with MiXCR; each CDR3 protein has one entry. Found here are approximately 900,000 distinct CDR3 sequences, 29% of them singletons; the top ten hold approximately 10%. Germline assignment: CDR1 GTSNPN and CDR2 SVGIG (reference sequence). The CDR3 is 17 residues long. V lost 0 bases, J lost 2 bases, and 14 bases lay in between. Remarks on this clonotype: Its cognate antigen is unknown.

These same records also appear under a second study, on T cells of mothers and their children. According to that study: Regardless of relatedness, pairs show thymic selection shaping TCR recombination output in a similar manner.

Sequenced input: blood. This sequence joins TRBV30 and TRBJ2-6; D gene ambiguous. This receptor was taken from a woman aged 40 to 55 in good health. The CDR3: CAWSVYGVTAGANVLTF. CDR3 nucleotides: TGTGCCTGGAGTGTATATGGGGTAACGGCTGGGGCCAACGTCCTGACTTTC.